The TCR beta chain under discussion was sequenced for a study of early T cells in non-severe SARS-CoV-2 infection (dated by TCRdb to about 2021). Background on the whole study: Because TCR sequencing was done on bulk RNA from unsorted whole blood, the alpha and beta chains could not be paired.

Findings and caveats that apply to the study as a whole: Matching against VDJdb was skewed toward anti-spike CD8 responses, likely underestimated virus-specific expansions, and missed private and CD4 specificities.

Based on its abundance in the sample, this clonotype is medium-sized (0.01 to 0.1%). The antigen it recognizes is unknown. Per-base quality was not reported, and no clone a single base away is much larger than it. Library preparation employed 5' RACE. TCRdb names NextSeq 500 as the instrument used. To correct for sequencing error and PCR bias, the TCR library protocol tagged individual cDNA molecules with unique molecular identifiers. Both TCR alpha and beta chains were sequenced, and tight co-correlation was observed between alpha and beta sequence abundances in each sample. The original pipeline was this. V gene, J gene and CDR3 annotation of TCR sequences was performed with Decombinator V4. Expanded TCRs were defined as changing significantly between any two time points under a Poisson model with p below 0.0001. TCR abundances were normalised to the total number of TCRs sequenced in each sample and reported as counts per million. TRAV1-2 paired with TRAJ12, TRAJ20 or TRAJ33 defined MAIT TCRs, while TRAV10 paired with TRAJ18 defined iNKT TCRs. VDJdb, accessed 1 November 2021, was searched for CMV, EBV and SARS-CoV-2 annotated TCRs, with TCRs annotated for multiple antigens excluded. TCRdb trimmed public reads at Q25 via fastp, called clones via MiXCR and kept in-frame beta chains. One record per CDR3 amino acid sequence lists the most common genes and DNA. Here the V and J calls rest on TCRdb's processing, not on the authors' analysis. This sample has over 55,000 distinct CDR3 sequences in its table, and under 15% of those were observed once. The ten most abundant clones make up 1.3% of the sample.

A case-control design nested within a healthcare worker cohort in London, UK, was used, with weekly nasopharyngeal swab PCR tests and blood sampling performed. Healthcare workers were recruited during the week of the UK lockdown, between 23 and 31 March 2020, and followed weekly for up to about 15 weeks. The CDR3 measures 15 amino acids from cysteine to phenylalanine. Left in the record is the CDR3 DNA by itself, 45 bases read in frame from the first base. Looking up the germline V gene yields CDR1 SNHLY and CDR2 FYNNEI. The junction carries 12 bases between V and J, which are trimmed by 2 bases and 1 base respectively.

This TCR was sampled from an adult who was a healthcare worker with PCR-confirmed SARS-CoV-2 infection or an uninfected control (not recorded which). Sequencing was done on a sample of whole blood. Rearrangement joined TRBV2 to TRBJ2-7, with a weak D call of TRBD1 (6 bases match). The sequenced DNA: TGTGCCAGCAGTGAATTGGGGGCAGTTTCCTACGAGCAGTACTTC. The translation is CASSELGAVSYEQYF. Beyond the CDR3, the reference TRBV2 and TRBJ2-7 genes provide the residues; the full variable domain reads: EPEVTQTPSHQVTQMGQEVILRCVPISNHLYFYWYRQILGQKVEFLVSFYNNEISEKSEIFDDQFSVERPDGSNFTLKIRSTKLEDSAMYFCASSELGAVSYEQYFGPGTRLTVT.